The clone carrying this TCR beta chain was counted many times. Its antigen is as yet unknown. TCRdb re-derived calls from the reads in MiXCR, one entry per CDR3 protein. The sample holds around 540,000 distinct CDR3 sequences, around 30% seen once. This CDR3 is 15 amino acids long. V was clipped by 0 bases and J by 2 bases, with 8 bases between them. This record belongs to a study of T cell repertoires in cytomegalovirus infection. Turning to the study itself: Public TCR beta signature analysis indicated the presence of both CMV infection and matching HLA type.

Overall study findings and caveats: The ex vivo response showed dominance by HLA-C-restricted CMV-specific TCR beta clonotypes. Cumulative public TCR beta family frequency identified carriers of CMV plus the relevant HLA.

This TCR derives from a human donor in good health (CMV status not recorded). Some clones in this sample may be carry-over from other donors' samples. The sequencing used cultured PBMCs, collected from culture after CMV antigen stimulation. J is TRBJ1-5 and V is TRBV12-3 or TRBV12-4; D uncertain. The DNA for the CDR3 is TGTGCCAGCAGTTTAGCAGGGCTTGGCAATCAGCCCCAGCATTTT. Translation gives CASSLAGLGNQPQHF.